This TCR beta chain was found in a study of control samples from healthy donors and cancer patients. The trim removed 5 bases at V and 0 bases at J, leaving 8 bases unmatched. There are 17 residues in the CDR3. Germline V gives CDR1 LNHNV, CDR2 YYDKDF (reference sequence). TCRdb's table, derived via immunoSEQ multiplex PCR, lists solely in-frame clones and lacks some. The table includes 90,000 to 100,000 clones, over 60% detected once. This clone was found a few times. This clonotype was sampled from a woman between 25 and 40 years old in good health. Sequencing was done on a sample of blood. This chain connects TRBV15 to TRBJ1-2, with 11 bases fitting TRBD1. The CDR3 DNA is TGTGCCACCAGCCGTGGGACAGGGGGAGCGGCTAACTATGGCTACACCTTC. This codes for CATSRGTGGAANYGYTF.